This is a list of T cell receptor beta chains from one sample in a study of T cell repertoires in cytomegalovirus infection. These receptors have no known antigen. TCRdb re-called the reads with MiXCR, one entry per CDR3 protein. The table records 550,000 to 850,000 distinct CDR3 sequences, roughly 33% of them present only once. The sample in question was cultured PBMCs, obtained from culture after CMV antigen stimulation. These receptors were obtained from a human donor in good health (CMV status not recorded). Some clones in this sample may be carry-over from other donors' samples. Each CDR3 is given with its conserved first and last residue. D genes are given only for firm matches. Clone size appears in some rows only: once, few, many, or a class for an expanded clone.

NA,TRBV7-9,NA,TRBJ1-2,TGTGCCAGCAGCTCGATAGCCGGTCTGGGGGGGTACTATGGCTACACCTTC,CASSSIAGLGGYYGYTF
NA,TRBV7-2,many,TRBJ2-1,TGTGCCGGGAAATTCCAGCCCTCCAGCAATGAGCAGTTCTTC,CAGKFQPSSNEQFF
TRBD2,TRBV29-1,few,TRBJ2-1,TGCAGCGTAGGACTAGCCCGGAATGAGCAGTTCTTC,CSVGLARNEQFF
NA,TRBV4-3,NA,TRBJ1-5,TGCGCCAGCAGCCAAGATCTTGGGATGGGGGTTCAGCCCCAGCATTTT,CASSQDLGMGVQPQHF
TRBD2,TRBV12-5,NA,TRBJ2-1,TGTGCTAGTGGGACTAGACAGGCCCTAGCGGGAGGGCCCTATGAGCAGTTCTTC,CASGTRQALAGGPYEQFF
TRBD1,TRBV6-6,NA,TRBJ2-1,TGTGCCAGCAGTTACCCGTATCCGGGACAGAATTACAATGAGCAGTTCTTC,CASSYPYPGQNYNEQFF
NA,TRBV12-3/TRBV12-4,few,TRBJ2-1,TGTGCCAGCAGTACGGGTGTCTACAATGAGCAGTTCTTC,CASSTGVYNEQFF
TRBD1,TRBV4-1,NA,TRBJ1-2,TGCGCCAGCAGCCATCCTACCAGGGGGGACTATGGCTACACCTTC,CASSHPTRGDYGYTF
TRBD2,TRBV5-1,NA,TRBJ2-5,TGCGCCAGCAGCTTGGTGCGGGGGTTCCAAGAGACCCAGTACTTC,CASSLVRGFQETQYF
NA,TRBV11-2,NA,TRBJ1-6,TGTGCCAGCAGCTTAGCGGGGGCGACCCTCCACTTT,CASSLAGATLHF